This T cell receptor (beta chain) was found in a study of blood T cell repertoires in COVID-19. Study details: The United States, Italy and Spain supplied acute and convalescent COVID-19 samples. PBMCs, B-cell-depleted T cells, or T cells provided the cDNA or gDNA that made up the material.

Trimming shortened V by 6 bases and J by 7 bases, and 13 bases separated the two germline ends. CDR1 MNHNY and CDR2 SVGAGI come from the germline V gene (reference sequence). The CDR3 is 13 residues long. Per the original methods: How many nucleated cells were present was estimated from reference gene primer amplification. This table comes from immunoSEQ multiplex PCR, and its TCRdb copy is limited to in-frame clones, with some not included. V, J and clone size were drawn from that table, and D and trimming were deduced from the DNA. Of some 90,000 clones listed, approximately 87% are singletons. As for this clone: This CDR3 is also generated by other DNA sequences in the sample.

The sequencing sample was made of peripheral blood. The chain has TRBV6-6 and TRBJ1-5; D might be TRBD1 (6 bases). The TCR comes from a human donor in a cohort sampled during active COVID-19. Written as DNA, the CDR3 is TGTGCCAGCAGCAACAAAAGGGGGCAGCCCCAGCATTTT. It encodes CASSNKRGQPQHF.